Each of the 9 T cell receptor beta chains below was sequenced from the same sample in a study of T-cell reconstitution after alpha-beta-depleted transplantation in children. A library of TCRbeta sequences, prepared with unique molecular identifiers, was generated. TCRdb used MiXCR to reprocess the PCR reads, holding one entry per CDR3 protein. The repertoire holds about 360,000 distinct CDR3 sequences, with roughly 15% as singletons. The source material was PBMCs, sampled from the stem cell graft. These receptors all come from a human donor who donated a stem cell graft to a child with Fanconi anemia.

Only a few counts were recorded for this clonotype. CDR3 protein: CASSVGLSGANVLTF. CDR3 in DNA: TGTGCCAGCAGCGTTGGGCTCTCTGGGGCCAACGTCCTGACTTTC. V and J are TRBV9 and TRBJ2-6; D not certain. The CDR3 extends over 15 amino acids. In germline, CDR1 is SGDLS, CDR2 YYNGEE. V was clipped by 2 bases and J by 0 bases, with 6 bases between them. The complete variable domain, with remaining parts taken from reference TRBV9 and TRBJ2-6, reads DSGVTQTPKHLITATGQRVTLRCSPRSGDLSVYWYQQSLDQGLQFLIQYYNGEERAKGNILERFSAQQFPDLHSELNLSSLELGDSALYFCASSVGLSGANVLTFGAGSRLTVL.

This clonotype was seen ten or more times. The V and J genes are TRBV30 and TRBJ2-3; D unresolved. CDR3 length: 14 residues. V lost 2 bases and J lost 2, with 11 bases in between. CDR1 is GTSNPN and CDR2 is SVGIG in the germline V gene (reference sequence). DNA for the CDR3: TGTGCCTGGAGTAGTGTGGGTCTCACAGATACGCAGTATTTT. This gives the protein CAWSSVGLTDTQYF. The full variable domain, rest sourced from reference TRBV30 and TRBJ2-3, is SQTIHQWPATLVQPVGSPLSLECTVEGTSNPNLYWYRQAAGRGLQLLFYSVGIGQISSEVPQNLSASRPQDRQFILSSKKLLLSDSGFYLCAWSSVGLTDTQYFGPGTRLTVL.

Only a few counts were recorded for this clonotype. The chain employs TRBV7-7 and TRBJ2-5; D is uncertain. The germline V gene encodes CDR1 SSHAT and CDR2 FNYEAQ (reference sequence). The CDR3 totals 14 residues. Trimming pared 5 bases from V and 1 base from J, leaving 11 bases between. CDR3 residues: CASSPFQIQETQYF. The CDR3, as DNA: TGTGCCAGCAGCCCTTTTCAAATCCAAGAGACCCAGTACTTC.

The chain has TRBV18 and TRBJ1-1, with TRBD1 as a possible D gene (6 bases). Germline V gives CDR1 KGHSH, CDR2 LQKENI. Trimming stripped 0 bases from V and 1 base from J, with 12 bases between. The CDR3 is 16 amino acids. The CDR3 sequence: CASSPPPPGQNTEAFF. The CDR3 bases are TGTGCCAGCTCACCACCGCCTCCGGGACAGAACACTGAAGCTTTCTTT.

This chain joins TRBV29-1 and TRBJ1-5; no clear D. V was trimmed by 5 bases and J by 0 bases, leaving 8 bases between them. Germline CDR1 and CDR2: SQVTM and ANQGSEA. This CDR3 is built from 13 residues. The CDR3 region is CSVRQNSNQPQHF. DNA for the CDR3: TGCAGCGTTCGGCAAAATAGCAATCAGCCCCAGCATTTT.

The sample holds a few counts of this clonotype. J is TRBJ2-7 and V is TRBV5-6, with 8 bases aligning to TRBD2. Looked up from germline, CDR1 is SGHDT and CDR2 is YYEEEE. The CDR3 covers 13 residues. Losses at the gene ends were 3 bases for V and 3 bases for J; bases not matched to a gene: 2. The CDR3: CASSSSGSYEQYV. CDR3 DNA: TGTGCCAGCAGCTCGAGCGGGAGCTACGAGCAGTACGTC.

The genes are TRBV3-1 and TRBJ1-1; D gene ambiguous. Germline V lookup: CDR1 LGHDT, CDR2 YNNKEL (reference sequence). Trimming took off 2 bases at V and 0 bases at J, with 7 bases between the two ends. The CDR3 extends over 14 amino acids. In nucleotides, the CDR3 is TGTGCCAGCAGCCAACGGGGATTGAACACTGAAGCTTTCTTT. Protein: CASSQRGLNTEAFF. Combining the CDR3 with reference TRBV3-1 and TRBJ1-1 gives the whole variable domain DTAVSQTPKYLVTQMGNDKSIKCEQNLGHDTMYWYKQDSKKFLKIMFSYNNKELIINETVPNRFSPKSPDKAHLNLHINSLELGDSAVYFCASSQRGLNTEAFFGQGTRLTVV.

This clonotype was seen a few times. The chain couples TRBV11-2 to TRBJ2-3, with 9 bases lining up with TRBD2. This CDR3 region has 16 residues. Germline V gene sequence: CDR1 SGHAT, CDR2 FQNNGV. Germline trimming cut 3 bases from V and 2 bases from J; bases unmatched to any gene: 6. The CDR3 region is CASSFGVAGATDTQYF. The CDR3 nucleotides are TGTGCCAGCAGCTTCGGGGTAGCGGGGGCCACAGATACGCAGTATTTT. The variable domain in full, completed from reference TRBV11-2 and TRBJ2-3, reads EAGVAQSPRYKIIEKRQSVAFWCNPISGHATLYWYQQILGQGPKLLIQFQNNGVVDDSQLPKDRFSAERLKGVDSTLKIQPAKLEDSAVYLCASSFGVAGATDTQYFGPGTRLTVL.

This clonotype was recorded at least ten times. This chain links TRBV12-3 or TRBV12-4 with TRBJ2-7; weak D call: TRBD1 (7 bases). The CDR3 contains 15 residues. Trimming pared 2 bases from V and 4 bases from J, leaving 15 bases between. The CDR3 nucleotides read TGTGCCAGCAGTTTAAGCGGCCAGGGGGGATACGAGCAGTACTTC. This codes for CASSLSGQGGYEQYF.